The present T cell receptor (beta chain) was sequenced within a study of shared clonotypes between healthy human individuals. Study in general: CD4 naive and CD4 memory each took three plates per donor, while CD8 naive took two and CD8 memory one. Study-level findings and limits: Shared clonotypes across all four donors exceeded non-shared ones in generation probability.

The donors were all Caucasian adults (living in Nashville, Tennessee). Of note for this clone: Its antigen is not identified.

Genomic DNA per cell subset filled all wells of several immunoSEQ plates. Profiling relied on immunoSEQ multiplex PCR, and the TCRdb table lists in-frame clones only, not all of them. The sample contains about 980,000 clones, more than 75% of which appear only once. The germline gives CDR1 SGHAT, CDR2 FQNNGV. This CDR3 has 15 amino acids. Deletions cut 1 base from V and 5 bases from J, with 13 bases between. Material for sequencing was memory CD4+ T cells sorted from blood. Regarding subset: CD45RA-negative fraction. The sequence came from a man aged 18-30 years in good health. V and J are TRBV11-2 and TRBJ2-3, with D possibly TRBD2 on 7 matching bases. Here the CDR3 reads CASSLVRGARDTQYF. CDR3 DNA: TGTGCCAGCAGCTTAGTTCGGGGGGCGCGAGATACGCAGTATTTT.